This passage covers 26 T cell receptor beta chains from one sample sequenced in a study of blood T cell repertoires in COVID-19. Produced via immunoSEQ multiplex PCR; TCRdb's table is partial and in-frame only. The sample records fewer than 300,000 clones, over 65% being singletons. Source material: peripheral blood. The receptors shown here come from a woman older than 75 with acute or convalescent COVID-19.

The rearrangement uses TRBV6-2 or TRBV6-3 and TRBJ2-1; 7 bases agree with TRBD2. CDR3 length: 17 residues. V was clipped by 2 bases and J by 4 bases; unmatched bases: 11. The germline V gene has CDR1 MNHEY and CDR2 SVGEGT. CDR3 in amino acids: CASSYVNGGGRYNEQFF. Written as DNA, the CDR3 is TGTGCCAGCAGTTACGTGAATGGGGGGGGGAGGTACAATGAGCAGTTCTTC.

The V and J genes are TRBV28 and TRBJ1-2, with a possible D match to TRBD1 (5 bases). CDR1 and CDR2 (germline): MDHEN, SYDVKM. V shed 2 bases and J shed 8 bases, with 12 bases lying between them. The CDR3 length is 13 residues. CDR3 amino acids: CASSLRGAGGYTF. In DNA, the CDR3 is TGTGCCAGCAGTTTAAGAGGGGCGGGAGGCTACACCTTC.

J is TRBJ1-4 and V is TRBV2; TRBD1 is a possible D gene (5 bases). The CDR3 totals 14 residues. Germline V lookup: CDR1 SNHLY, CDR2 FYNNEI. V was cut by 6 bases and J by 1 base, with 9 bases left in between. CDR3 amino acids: CASSYGGTNEKLFF. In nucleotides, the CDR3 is TGTGCCAGCAGCTACGGGGGAACTAATGAAAAACTGTTTTTT.

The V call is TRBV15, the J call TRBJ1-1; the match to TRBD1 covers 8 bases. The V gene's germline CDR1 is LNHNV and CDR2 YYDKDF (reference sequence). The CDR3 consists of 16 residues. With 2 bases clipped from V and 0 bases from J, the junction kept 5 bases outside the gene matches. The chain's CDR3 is CATSRPSTGVNTEAFF. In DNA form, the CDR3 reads TGTGCCACCAGCAGACCTTCGACAGGGGTGAACACTGAAGCTTTCTTT.

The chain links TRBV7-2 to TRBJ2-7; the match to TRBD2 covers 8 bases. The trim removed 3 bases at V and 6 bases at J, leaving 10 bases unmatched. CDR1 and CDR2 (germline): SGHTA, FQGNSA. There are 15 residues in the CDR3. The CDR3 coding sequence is TGTGCCAGCAGCTTGGGTCCGGGAGGGGTCCTCGAGCAGTACTTC. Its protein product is CASSLGPGGVLEQYF.

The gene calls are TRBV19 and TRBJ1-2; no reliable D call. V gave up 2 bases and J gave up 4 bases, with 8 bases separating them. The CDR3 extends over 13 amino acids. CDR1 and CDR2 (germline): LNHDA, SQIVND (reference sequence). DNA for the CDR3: TGTGCCAGTAGTATAATTAGTTCCTATGGCTACACCTTC. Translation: CASSIISSYGYTF.

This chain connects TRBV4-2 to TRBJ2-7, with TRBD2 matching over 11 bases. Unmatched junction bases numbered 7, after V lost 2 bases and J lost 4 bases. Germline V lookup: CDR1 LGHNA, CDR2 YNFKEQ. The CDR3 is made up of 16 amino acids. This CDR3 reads CASSQYSGRAGYEQYF. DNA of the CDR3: TGTGCCAGCAGCCAATATAGCGGGAGGGCCGGTTACGAGCAGTACTTC.

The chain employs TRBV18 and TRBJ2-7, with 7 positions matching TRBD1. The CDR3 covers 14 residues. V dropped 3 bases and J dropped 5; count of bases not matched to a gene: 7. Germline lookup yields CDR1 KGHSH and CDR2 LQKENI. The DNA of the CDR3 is TGTGCCAGCTCACCGCGAGACAGGGCCGACGAGCAGTACTTC. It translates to CASSPRDRADEQYF.

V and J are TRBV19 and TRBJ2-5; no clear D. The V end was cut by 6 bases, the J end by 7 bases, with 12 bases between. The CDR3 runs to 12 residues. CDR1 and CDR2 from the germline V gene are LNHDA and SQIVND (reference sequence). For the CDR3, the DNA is TGTGCCAGTAGCATAACTCCGGGGACCCAGTACTTC. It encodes CASSITPGTQYF.

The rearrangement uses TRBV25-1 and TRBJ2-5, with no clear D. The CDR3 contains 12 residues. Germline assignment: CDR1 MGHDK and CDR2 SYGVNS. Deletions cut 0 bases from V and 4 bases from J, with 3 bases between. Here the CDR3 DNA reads TGTGCCAGCAGTGAATACTTAGAGACCCAGTACTTC. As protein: CASSEYLETQYF.

The CDR3 nucleotides are TGTGCCAGCAGCTTAGGGACTAGCGGTTACAATGAGCAGTTCTTC. Translated: CASSLGTSGYNEQFF. The chain has TRBV11-1 and TRBJ2-1; 10 bases fit TRBD2. CDR1 SGHAT and CDR2 FQDESV come from the germline V gene (reference sequence). CDR3 length equals 15 residues. V dropped 1 base and J dropped 4; count of bases not matched to a gene: 1.

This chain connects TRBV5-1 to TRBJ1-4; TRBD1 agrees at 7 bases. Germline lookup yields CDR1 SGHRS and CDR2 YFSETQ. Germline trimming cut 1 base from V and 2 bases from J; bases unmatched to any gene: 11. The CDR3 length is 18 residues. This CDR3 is CASSLLPATTGTNEKLFF. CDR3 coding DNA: TGCGCCAGCAGCTTGCTTCCCGCTACGACAGGGACTAATGAAAAACTGTTTTTT.

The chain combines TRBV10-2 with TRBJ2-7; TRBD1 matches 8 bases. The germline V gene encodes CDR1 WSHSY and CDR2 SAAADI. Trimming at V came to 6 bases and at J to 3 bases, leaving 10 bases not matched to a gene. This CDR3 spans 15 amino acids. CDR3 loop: CASRDLGTGSYEQYF. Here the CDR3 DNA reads TGCGCCAGCAGGGACCTGGGGACAGGTAGCTACGAGCAGTACTTC.

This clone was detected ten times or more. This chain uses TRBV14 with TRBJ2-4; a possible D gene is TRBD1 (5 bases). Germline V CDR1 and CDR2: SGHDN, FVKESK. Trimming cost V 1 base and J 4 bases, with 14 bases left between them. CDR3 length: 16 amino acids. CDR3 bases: TGTGCCAGCAGCCAAGGGGGCGGAGCGTCTAAAAACATTCAGTACTTC. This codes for CASSQGGGASKNIQYF.

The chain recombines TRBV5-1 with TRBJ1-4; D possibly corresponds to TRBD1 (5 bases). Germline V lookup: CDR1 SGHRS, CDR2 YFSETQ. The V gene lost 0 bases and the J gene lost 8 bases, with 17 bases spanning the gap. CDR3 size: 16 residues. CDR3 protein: CASSLEPGSYGEKLFF. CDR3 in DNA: TGCGCCAGCAGCTTGGAGCCAGGGTCATATGGGGAAAAACTGTTTTTT.

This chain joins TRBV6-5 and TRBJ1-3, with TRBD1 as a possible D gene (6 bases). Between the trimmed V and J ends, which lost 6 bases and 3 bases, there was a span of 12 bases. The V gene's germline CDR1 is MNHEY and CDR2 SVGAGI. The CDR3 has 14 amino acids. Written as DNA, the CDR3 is TGTGCCAGCAGACGTCCAGGGGTTGGAAACACCATATATTTT. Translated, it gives CASRRPGVGNTIYF.

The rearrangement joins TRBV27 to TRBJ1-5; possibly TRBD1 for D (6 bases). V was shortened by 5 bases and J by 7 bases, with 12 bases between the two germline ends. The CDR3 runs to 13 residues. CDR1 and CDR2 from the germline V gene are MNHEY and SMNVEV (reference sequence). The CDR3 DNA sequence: TGTGCCAGCAGTCTAACAGGGATCCAGCCCCAGCATTTT. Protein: CASSLTGIQPQHF.

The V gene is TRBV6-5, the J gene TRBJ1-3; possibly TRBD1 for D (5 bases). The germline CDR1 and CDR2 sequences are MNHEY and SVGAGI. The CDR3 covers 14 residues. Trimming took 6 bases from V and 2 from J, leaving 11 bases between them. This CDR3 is CASSAGLPGNTIYF. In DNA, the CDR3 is TGTGCCAGCAGCGCAGGGTTACCTGGAAACACCATATATTTT.

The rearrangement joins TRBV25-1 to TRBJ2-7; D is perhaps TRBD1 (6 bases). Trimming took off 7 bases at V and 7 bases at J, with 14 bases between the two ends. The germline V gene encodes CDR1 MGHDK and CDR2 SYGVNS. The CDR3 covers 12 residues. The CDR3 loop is CASNRGGREQYF. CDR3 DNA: TGTGCCAGCAACAGAGGGGGTCGGGAGCAGTACTTC.

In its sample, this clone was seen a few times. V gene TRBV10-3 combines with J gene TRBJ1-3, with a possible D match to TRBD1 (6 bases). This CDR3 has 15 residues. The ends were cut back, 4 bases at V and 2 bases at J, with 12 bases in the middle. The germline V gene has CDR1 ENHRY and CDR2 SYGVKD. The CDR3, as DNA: TGTGCCATCAGTGGCACAGGGACCGCTGGAAACACCATATATTTT. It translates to CAISGTGTAGNTIYF.

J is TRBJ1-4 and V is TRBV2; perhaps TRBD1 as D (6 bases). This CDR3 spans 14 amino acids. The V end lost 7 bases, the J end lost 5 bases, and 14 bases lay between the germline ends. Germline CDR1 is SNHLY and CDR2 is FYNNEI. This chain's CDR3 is CASMPWGPNEKLFF. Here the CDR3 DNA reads TGTGCCAGCATGCCCTGGGGGCCCAATGAAAAACTGTTTTTT.

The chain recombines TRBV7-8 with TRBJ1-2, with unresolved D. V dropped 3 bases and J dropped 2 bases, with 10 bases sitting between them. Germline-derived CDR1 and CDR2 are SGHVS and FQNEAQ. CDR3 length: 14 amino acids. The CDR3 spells CASSFSAGNYGYTF. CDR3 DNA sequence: TGTGCCAGCAGCTTTTCGGCGGGGAACTATGGCTACACCTTC.

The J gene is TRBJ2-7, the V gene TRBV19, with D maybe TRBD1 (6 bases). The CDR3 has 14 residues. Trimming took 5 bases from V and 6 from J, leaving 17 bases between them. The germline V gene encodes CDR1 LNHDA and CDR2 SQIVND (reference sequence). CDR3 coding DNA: TGTGCCAGTAGTCTACAGGGAACTTTGAGCGAGCAGTACTTC. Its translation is CASSLQGTLSEQYF.

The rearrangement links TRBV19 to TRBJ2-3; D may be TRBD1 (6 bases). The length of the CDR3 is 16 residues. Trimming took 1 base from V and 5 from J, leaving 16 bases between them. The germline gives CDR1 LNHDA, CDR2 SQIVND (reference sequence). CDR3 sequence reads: CASSIGLTGPRDTQYF. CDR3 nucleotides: TGTGCCAGTAGTATAGGTTTAACAGGGCCGAGAGATACGCAGTATTTT.

The CDR3 nucleotides are TGTGCCAGCAGCTTCTTCACAGTAGAGACCCAGTACTTC. Its translation is CASSFFTVETQYF. The chain has TRBV5-5 and TRBJ2-5; no clear D gene. The CDR3 runs 13 residues. V lost 2 bases, J lost 4 bases, and 9 bases lay in between. The germline V gene encodes CDR1 SGHKS and CDR2 YYEKEE (reference sequence).

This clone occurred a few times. The CDR3 sequence is CASRSQGAINYGYTF. DNA of the CDR3: TGTGCCAGCAGGTCCCAGGGTGCCATTAACTATGGCTACACCTTC. This chain links TRBV6-5 with TRBJ1-2, with D perhaps matching TRBD1 (5 bases). This CDR3 spans 15 amino acids. Germline V gene data show CDR1 as MNHEY and CDR2 as SVGAGI. V lost 6 bases and J 1 base, leaving 15 bases between the germline ends.